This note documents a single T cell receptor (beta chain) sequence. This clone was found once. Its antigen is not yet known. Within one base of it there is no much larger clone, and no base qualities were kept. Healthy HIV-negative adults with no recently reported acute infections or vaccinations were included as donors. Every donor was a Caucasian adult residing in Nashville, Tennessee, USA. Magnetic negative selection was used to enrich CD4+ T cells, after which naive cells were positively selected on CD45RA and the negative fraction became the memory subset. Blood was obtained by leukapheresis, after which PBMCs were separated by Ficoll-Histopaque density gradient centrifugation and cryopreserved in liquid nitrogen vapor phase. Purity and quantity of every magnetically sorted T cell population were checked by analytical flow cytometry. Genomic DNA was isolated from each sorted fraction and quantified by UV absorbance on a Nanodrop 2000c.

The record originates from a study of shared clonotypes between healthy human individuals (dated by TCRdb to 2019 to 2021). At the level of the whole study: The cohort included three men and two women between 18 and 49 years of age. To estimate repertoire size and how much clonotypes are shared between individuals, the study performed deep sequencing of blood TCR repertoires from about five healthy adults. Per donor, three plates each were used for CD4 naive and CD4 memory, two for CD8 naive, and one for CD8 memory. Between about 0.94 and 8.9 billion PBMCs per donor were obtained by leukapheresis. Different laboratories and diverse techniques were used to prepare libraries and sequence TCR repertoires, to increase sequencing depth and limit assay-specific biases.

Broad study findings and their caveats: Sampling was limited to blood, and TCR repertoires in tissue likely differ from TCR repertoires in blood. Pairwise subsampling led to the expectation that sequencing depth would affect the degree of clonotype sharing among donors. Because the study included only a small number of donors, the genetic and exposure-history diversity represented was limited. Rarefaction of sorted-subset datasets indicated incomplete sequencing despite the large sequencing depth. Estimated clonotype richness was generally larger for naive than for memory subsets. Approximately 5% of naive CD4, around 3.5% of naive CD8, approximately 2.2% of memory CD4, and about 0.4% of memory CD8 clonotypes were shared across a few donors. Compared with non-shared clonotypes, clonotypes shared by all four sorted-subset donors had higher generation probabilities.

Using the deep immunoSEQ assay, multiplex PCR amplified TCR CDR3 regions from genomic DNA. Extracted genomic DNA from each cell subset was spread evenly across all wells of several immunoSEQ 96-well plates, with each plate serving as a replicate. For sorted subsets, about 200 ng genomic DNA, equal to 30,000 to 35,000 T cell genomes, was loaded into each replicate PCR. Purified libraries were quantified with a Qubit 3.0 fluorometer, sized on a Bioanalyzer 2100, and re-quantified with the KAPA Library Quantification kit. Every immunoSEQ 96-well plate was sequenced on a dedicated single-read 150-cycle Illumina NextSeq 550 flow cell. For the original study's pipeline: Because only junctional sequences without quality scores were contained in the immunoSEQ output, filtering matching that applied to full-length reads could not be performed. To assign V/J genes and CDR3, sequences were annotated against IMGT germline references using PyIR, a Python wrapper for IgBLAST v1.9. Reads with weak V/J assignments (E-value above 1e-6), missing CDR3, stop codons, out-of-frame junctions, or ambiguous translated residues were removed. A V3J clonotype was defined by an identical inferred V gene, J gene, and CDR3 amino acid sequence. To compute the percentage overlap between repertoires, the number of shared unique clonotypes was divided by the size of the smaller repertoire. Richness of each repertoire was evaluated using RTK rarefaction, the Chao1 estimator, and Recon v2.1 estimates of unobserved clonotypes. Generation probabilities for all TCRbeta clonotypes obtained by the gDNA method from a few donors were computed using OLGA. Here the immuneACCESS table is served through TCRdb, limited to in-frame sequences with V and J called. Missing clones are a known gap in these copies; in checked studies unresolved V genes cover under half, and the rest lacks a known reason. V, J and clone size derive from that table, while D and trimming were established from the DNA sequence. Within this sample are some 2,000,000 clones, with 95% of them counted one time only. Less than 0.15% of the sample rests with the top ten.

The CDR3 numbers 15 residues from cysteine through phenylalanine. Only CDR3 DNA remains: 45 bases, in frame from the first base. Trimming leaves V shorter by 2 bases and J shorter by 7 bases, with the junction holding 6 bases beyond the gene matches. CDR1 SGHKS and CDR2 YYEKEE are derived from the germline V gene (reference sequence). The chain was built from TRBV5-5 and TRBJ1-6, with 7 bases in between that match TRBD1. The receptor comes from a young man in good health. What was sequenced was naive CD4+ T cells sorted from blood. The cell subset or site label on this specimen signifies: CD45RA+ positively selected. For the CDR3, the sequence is CASSFTGDRNSPLHF. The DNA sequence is TGTGCCAGCAGCTTTACAGGGGATAGGAATTCACCCCTCCACTTT.